This T cell receptor beta chain is drawn from a study of T cells in Graves' hyperthyroidism and ophthalmopathy. General study results and limits: Ophthalmopathy could be told apart from stable hyperthyroidism with a 13 V-J model. Among thyroid clonotypes expanded above 0.001, most also appeared in blood.

Lactation, pregnancy, other autoimmune disease or uncontrolled infection led to exclusion of patients. The PBMCs were taken from about 9.7 ml of fresh peripheral blood. The TCR beta CDR3 regions underwent amplification using RNA transcripts as the source. The TCR CDR3 first-round RT-PCR relied on the HTBI primer set. TCRdb reprocessed the multiplex PCR reads via MiXCR and lists one record per CDR3 protein. The sample has hundreds of thousands of distinct CDR3 sequences, around 15% seen once; the top ten hold 3.8%. The sample holds a few counts of this clonotype. The antigen is undetermined. This receptor was identified in a woman in her 30s with Graves' hyperthyroidism. The sequenced sample consisted of blood.

For the CDR3, the DNA is TGTGCCAGCAGTTTCCTGCAGGTGGAGCCCCAGCATTTT. Encoded protein: CASSFLQVEPQHF. The chain has TRBV6-1 and TRBJ1-5, with no clear D. V dropped 5 bases and J dropped 8 bases, with 13 bases sitting between them. Germline V CDR1 and CDR2: MNHNS, SASEGT. The CDR3 has 13 residues.